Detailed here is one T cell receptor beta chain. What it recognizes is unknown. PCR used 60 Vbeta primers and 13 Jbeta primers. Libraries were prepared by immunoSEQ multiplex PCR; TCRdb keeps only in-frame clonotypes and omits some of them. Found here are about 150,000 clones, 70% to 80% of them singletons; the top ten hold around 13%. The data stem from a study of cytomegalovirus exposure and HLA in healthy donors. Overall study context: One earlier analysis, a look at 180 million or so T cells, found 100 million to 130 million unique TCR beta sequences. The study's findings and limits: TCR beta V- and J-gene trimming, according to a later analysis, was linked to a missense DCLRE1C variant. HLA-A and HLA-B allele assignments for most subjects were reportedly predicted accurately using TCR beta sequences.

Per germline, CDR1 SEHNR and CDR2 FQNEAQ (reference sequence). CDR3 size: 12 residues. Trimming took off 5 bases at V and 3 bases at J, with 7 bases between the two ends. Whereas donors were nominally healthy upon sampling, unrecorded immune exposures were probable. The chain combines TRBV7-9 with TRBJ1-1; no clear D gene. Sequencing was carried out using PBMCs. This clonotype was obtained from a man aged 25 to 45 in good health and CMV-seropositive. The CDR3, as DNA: TGTGCCAGCAGCCATTCGGACACTGAAGCTTTCTTT. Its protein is CASSHSDTEAFF.